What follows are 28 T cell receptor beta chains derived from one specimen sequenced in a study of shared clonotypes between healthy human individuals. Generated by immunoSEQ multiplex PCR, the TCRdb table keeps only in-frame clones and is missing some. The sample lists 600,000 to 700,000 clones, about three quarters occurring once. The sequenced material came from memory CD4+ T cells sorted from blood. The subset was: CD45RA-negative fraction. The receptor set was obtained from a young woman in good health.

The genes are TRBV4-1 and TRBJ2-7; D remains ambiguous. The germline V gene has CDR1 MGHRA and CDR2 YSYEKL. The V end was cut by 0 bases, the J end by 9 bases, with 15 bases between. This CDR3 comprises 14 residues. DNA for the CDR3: TGCGCCAGCAGCCAAGAAGGAAAGGGTTGGGTGCAGTACTTC. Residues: CASSQEGKGWVQYF.

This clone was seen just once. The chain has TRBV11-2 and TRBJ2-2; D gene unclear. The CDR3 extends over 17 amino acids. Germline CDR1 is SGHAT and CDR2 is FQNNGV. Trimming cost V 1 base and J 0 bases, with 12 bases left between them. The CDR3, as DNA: TGTGCCAGCAGCTTAGGGGGTGGCGCTCCGAACACCGGGGAGCTGTTTTTT. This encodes CASSLGGGAPNTGELFF.

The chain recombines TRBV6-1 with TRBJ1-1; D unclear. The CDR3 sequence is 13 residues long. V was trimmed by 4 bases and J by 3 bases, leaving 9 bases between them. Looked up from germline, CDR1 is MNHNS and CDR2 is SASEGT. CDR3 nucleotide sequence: TGTGCCAGCAGTGTGGCCAGCTACACTGAAGCTTTCTTT. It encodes CASSVASYTEAFF.

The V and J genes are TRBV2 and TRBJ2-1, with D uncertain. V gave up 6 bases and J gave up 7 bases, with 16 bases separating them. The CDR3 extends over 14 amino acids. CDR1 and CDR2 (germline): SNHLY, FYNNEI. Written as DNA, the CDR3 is TGTGCCAGCAGCGTTCTGGACCTATCGAATGAGCAGTTCTTC. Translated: CASSVLDLSNEQFF.

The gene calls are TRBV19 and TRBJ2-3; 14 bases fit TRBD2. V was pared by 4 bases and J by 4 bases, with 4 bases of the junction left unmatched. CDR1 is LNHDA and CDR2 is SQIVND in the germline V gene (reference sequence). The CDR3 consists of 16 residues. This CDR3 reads CASSTRLAGGPDTQYF. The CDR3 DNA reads TGTGCCAGTAGTACCCGACTAGCGGGAGGGCCAGATACGCAGTATTTT.

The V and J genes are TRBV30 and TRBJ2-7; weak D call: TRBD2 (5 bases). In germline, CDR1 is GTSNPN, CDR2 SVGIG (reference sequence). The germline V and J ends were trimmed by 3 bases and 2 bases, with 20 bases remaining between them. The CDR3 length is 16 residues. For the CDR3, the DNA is TGTGCCTGGAGAACCGGAGGAGCCATCGGACCCTACGAGCAGTACTTC. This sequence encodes CAWRTGGAIGPYEQYF.

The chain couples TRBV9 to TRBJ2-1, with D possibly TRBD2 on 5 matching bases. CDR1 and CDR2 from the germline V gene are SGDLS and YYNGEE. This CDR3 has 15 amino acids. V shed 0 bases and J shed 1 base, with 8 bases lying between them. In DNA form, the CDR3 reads TGTGCCAGCAGCGTAGCGGGATTATCCTACAATGAGCAGTTCTTC. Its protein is CASSVAGLSYNEQFF. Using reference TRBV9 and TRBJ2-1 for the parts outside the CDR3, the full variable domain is DSGVTQTPKHLITATGQRVTLRCSPRSGDLSVYWYQQSLDQGLQFLIQYYNGEERAKGNILERFSAQQFPDLHSELNLSSLELGDSALYFCASSVAGLSYNEQFFGPGTRLTVL.

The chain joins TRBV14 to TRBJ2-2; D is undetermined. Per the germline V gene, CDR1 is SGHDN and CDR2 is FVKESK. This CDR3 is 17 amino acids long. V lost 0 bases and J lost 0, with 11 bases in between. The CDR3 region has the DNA TGTGCCAGCAGCCAAGAAGGACGGGCCGCGAACACCGGGGAGCTGTTTTTT. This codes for CASSQEGRAANTGELFF.

CDR3 protein: CASSGTFHRTDTQYF. DNA of the CDR3: TGTGCCAGCAGTGGGACTTTCCACCGCACAGATACGCAGTATTTT. This chain joins TRBV28 and TRBJ2-3, with D possibly being TRBD2 (6 bases). Germline V gives CDR1 MDHEN, CDR2 SYDVKM. Trimming took off 5 bases at V and 1 base at J, with 13 bases between the two ends. The CDR3 contains 15 residues.

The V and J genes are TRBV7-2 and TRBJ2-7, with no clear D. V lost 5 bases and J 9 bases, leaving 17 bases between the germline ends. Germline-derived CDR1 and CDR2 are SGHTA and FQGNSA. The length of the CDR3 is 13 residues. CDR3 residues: CASSPPLRWVQYF. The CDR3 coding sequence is TGTGCCAGCAGCCCCCCACTACGATGGGTGCAGTACTTC. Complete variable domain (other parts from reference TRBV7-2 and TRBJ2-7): GAGVSQSPSNKVTEKGKDVELRCDPISGHTALYWYRQSLGQGLEFLIYFQGNSAPDKSGLPSDRFSAERTGGSVSTLTIQRTQQEDSAVYLCASSPPLRWVQYFGPGTRLTVT.

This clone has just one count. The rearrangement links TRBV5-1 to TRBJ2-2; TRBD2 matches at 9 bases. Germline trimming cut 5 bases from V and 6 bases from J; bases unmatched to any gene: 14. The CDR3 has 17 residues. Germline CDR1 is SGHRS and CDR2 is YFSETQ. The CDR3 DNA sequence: TGCGCCAGCAGTCCCCCCCGCCTAGCGGGGACTCCCGGGGAGCTGTTTTTT. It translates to CASSPPRLAGTPGELFF.

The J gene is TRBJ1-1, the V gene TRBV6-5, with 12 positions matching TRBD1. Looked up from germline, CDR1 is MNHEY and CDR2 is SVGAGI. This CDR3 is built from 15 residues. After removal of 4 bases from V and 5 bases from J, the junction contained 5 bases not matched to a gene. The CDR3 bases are TGTGCCAGCAGTTCAGGGGACAGGGGGCTTACTGAAGCTTTCTTT. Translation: CASSSGDRGLTEAFF.

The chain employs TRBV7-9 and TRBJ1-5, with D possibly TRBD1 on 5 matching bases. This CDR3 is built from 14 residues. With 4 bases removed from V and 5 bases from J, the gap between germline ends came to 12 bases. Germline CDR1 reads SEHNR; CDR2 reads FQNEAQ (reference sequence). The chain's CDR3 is CASSSGAVDQPQHF. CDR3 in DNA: TGTGCCAGCAGCTCTGGGGCAGTTGATCAGCCCCAGCATTTT.

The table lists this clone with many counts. CDR3 nucleotide sequence: TGCAGCGTAGCCCCGACTAGCGTGGGAGAGACCCAGTACTTC. It specifies CSVAPTSVGETQYF. The chain uses TRBV29-1 and TRBJ2-5; 8 bases match TRBD2. In germline, CDR1 is SQVTM, CDR2 ANQGSEA. This CDR3 contains 14 residues. V was clipped by 6 bases and J by 4 bases; unmatched bases: 10.

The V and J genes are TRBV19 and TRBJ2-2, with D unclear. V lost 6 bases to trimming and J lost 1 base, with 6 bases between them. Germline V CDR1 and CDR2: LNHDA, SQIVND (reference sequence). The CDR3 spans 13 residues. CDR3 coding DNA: TGTGCCAGTAGCCCCAGGAACACCGGGGAGCTGTTTTTT. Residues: CASSPRNTGELFF.

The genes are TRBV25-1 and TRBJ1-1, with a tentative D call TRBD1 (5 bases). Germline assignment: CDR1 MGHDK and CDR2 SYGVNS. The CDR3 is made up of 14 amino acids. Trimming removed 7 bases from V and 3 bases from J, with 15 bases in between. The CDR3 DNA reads TGTGCCAGCACTCCGGGACCGTACCACACTGAAGCTTTCTTT. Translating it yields CASTPGPYHTEAFF.

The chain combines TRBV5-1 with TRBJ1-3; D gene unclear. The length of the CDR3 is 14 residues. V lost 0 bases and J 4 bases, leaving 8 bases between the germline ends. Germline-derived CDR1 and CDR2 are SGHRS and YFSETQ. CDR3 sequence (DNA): TGCGCCAGCAGCTTGGGCTCAGGCGGAAACACCATATATTTT. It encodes CASSLGSGGNTIYF.

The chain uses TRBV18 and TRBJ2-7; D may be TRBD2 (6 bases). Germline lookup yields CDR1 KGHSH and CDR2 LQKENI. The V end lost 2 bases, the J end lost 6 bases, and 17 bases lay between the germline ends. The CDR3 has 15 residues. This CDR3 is CASSPEKRATAEQYF. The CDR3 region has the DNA TGTGCCAGCTCACCAGAGAAGCGGGCTACAGCCGAGCAGTACTTC.

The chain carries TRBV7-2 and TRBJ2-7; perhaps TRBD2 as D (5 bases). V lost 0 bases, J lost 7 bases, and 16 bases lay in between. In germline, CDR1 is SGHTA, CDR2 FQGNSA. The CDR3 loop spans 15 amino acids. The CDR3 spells CASSLAYRGAWEQYF. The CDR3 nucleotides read TGTGCCAGCAGCTTAGCTTATCGGGGAGCTTGGGAGCAGTACTTC. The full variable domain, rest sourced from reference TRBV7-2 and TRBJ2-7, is GAGVSQSPSNKVTEKGKDVELRCDPISGHTALYWYRQSLGQGLEFLIYFQGNSAPDKSGLPSDRFSAERTGGSVSTLTIQRTQQEDSAVYLCASSLAYRGAWEQYFGPGTRLTVT.

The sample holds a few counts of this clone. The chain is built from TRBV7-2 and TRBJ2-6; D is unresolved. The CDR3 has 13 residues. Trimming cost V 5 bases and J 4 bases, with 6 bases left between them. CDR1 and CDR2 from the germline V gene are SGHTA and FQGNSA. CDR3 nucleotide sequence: TGTGCCAGCAGCATAATGGGGGCCAACGTCCTGACTTTC. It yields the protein CASSIMGANVLTF.

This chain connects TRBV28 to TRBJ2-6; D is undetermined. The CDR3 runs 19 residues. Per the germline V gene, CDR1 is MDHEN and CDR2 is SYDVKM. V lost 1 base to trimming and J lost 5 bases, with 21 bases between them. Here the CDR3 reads CASSLSGTLWAGRANVLTF. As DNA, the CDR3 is TGTGCCAGCAGTTTATCCGGAACTCTCTGGGCTGGTAGGGCCAACGTCCTGACTTTC.

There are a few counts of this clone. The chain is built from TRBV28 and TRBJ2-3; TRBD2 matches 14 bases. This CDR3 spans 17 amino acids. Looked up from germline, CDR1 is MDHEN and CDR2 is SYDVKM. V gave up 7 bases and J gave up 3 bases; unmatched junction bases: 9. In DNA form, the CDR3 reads TGTGCCAGCACTCTGAGACTAGCGGGAGGGATGACAGATACGCAGTATTTT. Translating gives CASTLRLAGGMTDTQYF. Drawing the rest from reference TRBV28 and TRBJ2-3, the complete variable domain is DVKVTQSSRYLVKRTGEKVFLECVQDMDHENMFWYRQDPGLGLRLIYFSYDVKMKEKGDIPEGYSVSREKKERFSLILESASTNQTSMYLCASTLRLAGGMTDTQYFGPGTRLTVL.

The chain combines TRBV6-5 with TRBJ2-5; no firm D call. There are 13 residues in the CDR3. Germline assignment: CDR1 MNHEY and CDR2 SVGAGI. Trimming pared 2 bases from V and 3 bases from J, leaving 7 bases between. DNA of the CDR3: TGTGCCAGCAGTTACGTGTGGAAAGAGACCCAGTACTTC. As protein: CASSYVWKETQYF.

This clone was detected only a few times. CDR3 DNA: TGTGCCAGCAGTCCCGGGCTAGCGGGAGGGCACCAGTACTTC. Protein: CASSPGLAGGHQYF. The rearrangement links TRBV6-5 to TRBJ2-7; 12 bases fit TRBD2. Unmatched junction bases numbered 9, after V lost 5 bases and J lost 10 bases. In germline, CDR1 is MNHEY, CDR2 SVGAGI. The length of the CDR3 is 14 residues.

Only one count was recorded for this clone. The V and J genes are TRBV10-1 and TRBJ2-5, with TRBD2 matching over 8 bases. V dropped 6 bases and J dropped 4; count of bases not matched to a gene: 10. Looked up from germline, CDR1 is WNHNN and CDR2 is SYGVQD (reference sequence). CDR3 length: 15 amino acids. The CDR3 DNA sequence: TGCGCCAGCAGCCCTAGAGCGGGAGCGTCAGAGACCCAGTACTTC. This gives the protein CASSPRAGASETQYF.

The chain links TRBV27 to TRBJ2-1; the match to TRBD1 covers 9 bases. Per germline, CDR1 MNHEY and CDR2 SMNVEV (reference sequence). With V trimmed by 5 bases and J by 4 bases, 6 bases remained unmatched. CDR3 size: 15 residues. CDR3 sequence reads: CASSSRDRDYNEQFF. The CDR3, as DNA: TGTGCCAGCAGTAGTCGGGACAGGGATTACAATGAGCAGTTCTTC.

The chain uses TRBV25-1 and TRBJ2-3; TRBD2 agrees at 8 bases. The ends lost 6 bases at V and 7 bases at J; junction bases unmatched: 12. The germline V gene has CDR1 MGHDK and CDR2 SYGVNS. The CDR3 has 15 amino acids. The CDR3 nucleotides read TGTGCCAGCAGCGGCGGGACTAGGGGCTTGCATACGCAGTATTTT. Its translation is CASSGGTRGLHTQYF. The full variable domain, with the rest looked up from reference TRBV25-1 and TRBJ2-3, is EADIYQTPRYLVIGTGKKITLECSQTMGHDKMYWYQQDPGMELHLIHYSYGVNSTEKGDLSSESTVSRIRTEHFPLTLESARPSHTSQYLCASSGGTRGLHTQYFGPGTRLTVL.

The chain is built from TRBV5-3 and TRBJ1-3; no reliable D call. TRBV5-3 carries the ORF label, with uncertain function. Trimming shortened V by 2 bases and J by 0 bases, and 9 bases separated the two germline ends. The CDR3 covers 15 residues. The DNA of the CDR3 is TGTGCCAGAAGCTTTGTGAGGGACTCTGGAAACACCATATATTTT. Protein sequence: CARSFVRDSGNTIYF.